This is a list of T cell receptor beta chains from one sample in a study of patients and donors after allogeneic stem cell transplantation. TCRdb passed the RT-PCR reads through MiXCR, listing each CDR3 protein once. Counted here are over 400,000 distinct CDR3 sequences, under 20% occurring once; the ten biggest clones make up roughly 7%. The sample taken for sequencing was blood, either unsorted or a sorted T cell fraction (not recorded which). Receptors were obtained from a human donor who was either an allogeneic HSCT recipient or a stem cell or donor lymphocyte infusion donor (not recorded which). It is not recorded whose cells these are; they may come from a transplant donor. Each CDR3 is given with its conserved first and last residue. D genes are given only for firm matches. For some rows the clone size is stated as once, few or many, or as a class when expanded; others skip it.

>TRBD1|TRBV20-1|TRBJ1-1|NA
TGCAGTGCCCTTGGGAACAGGGGGCCTATGAACACTGAAGCTTTCTTT
CSALGNRGPMNTEAFF
>NA|TRBV7-3|TRBJ1-1|many
TGTGCCAGCAGCTCACAGGTACTTATGAACACTGAAGCTTTCTTT
CASSSQVLMNTEAFF
>NA|TRBV5-1|TRBJ2-1|few
TGCGCCAGCAGCCCGAGTCTAGCGAGGACCTACAATGAGCAGTTCTTC
CASSPSLARTYNEQFF
>TRBD2|TRBV11-2|TRBJ2-2|NA
TGTGCCAGCAGCTTAGTACCAGCGGGGGGGCCACAGACCGGGGAGCTGTTTTTT
CASSLVPAGGPQTGELFF
>NA|TRBV20-1|TRBJ2-5|NA
TGCAGTGCTCGCCCGGATGTGGAGACCCAGTACTTC
CSARPDVETQYF
>NA|TRBV29-1|TRBJ1-1|few
TGCAGCGTTAGTGGGCAGGGCGGGTTT
CSVSGQGGF
>TRBD1|TRBV7-3|TRBJ2-7|NA
TGTGCCAGCAGCTGGGACAGTCCCTACTACGAGCAGTACTTC
CASSWDSPYYEQYF
>TRBD2|TRBV24-1|TRBJ2-1|many
TGTGCCACCAGTGAGGGGACTAGCGGGAGATCTGAGCAGTTCTTC
CATSEGTSGRSEQFF
>TRBD1|TRBV15|TRBJ2-5|few
TGTGCCACCAGCAGAAGACAGGGGTGGAGGCAAGAGACCCAGTACTTC
CATSRRQGWRQETQYF
>TRBD1|TRBV20-1|TRBJ1-1|NA
TGCAGTGCCTTATACCAACAGGGGAACTCTGAAGCTTTCTTT
CSALYQQGNSEAFF
>TRBD1|TRBV29-1|TRBJ1-2|NA
TGCAGCGCAGGGACAGGGCCAAACTATGGCTACACCTTC
CSAGTGPNYGYTF
>NA|TRBV15|TRBJ1-2|once
TGTGCCACCAGCAGTGGAGTTCACTATGGCTACACCTTC
CATSSGVHYGYTF
>NA|TRBV12-3/TRBV12-4|TRBJ1-3|many
TGTGCCAGCAGAGCCAAGCCGGACGGCTCTGGAAACACCATATATTTT
CASRAKPDGSGNTIYF
>NA|TRBV6-6|TRBJ2-7|NA
TGTGCCAGCAGTTACTCGATTTTTCGTTTAAGGTACTTC
CASSYSIFRLRYF
>NA|TRBV7-7|TRBJ2-1|NA
TGTGCTAGCAGCTTACTCAAACAGGGAGATGAGCAGTTCTTC
CASSLLKQGDEQFF
>NA|TRBV29-1|TRBJ1-1|few
TGCAGCGTTGGGCTCAGGGGCACTGAAGCTTTCTTT
CSVGLRGTEAFF
>TRBD1|TRBV12-3/TRBV12-4|TRBJ2-7|many
TGTGCCAGCAGTCTTAGGACAGGGATGGTCTACGAGCAGTACTTC
CASSLRTGMVYEQYF
>NA|TRBV24-1|TRBJ1-5|NA
TGTGCCACCAGTGACGACATGGAGGCCCAGCATTTT
CATSDDMEAQHF
>NA|TRBV5-1|TRBJ2-1|many
TGCGCCAGCAGCTTGGTGGCAGCCTACAATGAGCAGTTCTTC
CASSLVAAYNEQFF
>TRBD1|TRBV25-1|TRBJ1-5|few
TGTGCCAGCAGGGGACAGTTGAATCAGCCCCAGCATTTT
CASRGQLNQPQHF
>NA|TRBV20-1|TRBJ2-1|NA
TGCAGTGCCCCCGGCGGCTATGAGCAGTTCTTC
CSAPGGYEQFF
>TRBD1|TRBV20-1|TRBJ2-7|few
TGCAGTGCTGCCCCCGGGACAGGAAGCTACGAGCAGTACTTC
CSAAPGTGSYEQYF
>TRBD2|TRBV3-1|TRBJ2-7|NA
TGTGCCAGCAGCCGAACCCGACTAGCGGGAGGCGTCCACGAGCAGTACTTC
CASSRTRLAGGVHEQYF
>NA|TRBV5-5|TRBJ2-7|NA
TGTGCCAGCAGCTTGGACGCCTCCTCCTCCTACGAGCAGTACTTC
CASSLDASSSYEQYF
>NA|TRBV24-1|TRBJ2-6|NA
TGTGCCACCAGTGATTCTCGTGGGCAATTCTCTGGGGCCAACGTCCTGACTTTC
CATSDSRGQFSGANVLTF
>NA|TRBV14|TRBJ2-2|NA
TGTGCCAGCAGCCTGGGGATCGGGCAAAGAACCGGGGAGCTGTTTTTT
CASSLGIGQRTGELFF
>TRBD1|TRBV18|TRBJ1-5|NA
TGTGCCAGCTCCCCCGGACAGGCTCGCAATCAGCCCCAGCATTTT
CASSPGQARNQPQHF
>NA|TRBV10-3|TRBJ1-2|NA
TGTGCCATCACCGGAGCCCTCGACAGACAAAATAACTATGGCTACACCTTC
CAITGALDRQNNYGYTF
>NA|TRBV5-1|TRBJ2-7|NA
TGCGCCAGCAGCTTTTGGGGAGTCAGGGATACCTACGAGCAGTACTTC
CASSFWGVRDTYEQYF
>NA|TRBV11-3|TRBJ2-3|NA
TGTGCCAGCAGCCGAGGCAGGGGAGATACGCAGTATTTT
CASSRGRGDTQYF
>NA|TRBV20-1|TRBJ2-1|few
TGCAGTGCGATGCGGGGGCCTATGTACAATGAGCAGTTCTTC
CSAMRGPMYNEQFF
>NA|TRBV27|TRBJ1-2|few
TGTGCCAGCAGCCCTCGGGGCAGCCTCTATGGCTACACCTTC
CASSPRGSLYGYTF
>TRBD2|TRBV5-6|TRBJ2-2|many
TGTGCCAGCAGCCTCGGGACTAGCGGGAGGTTCGGGGAGCTGTTTTTT
CASSLGTSGRFGELFF
>TRBD1|TRBV12-5|TRBJ1-1|NA
TGTGCTAGTGGTTCCAAGGGGACAGTTCACACTGAAGCTTTCTTT
CASGSKGTVHTEAFF
>NA|TRBV3-1|TRBJ2-2|few
TGTGCCAGCAGCCCTGTGGGCAGGCGGACGAACACCGGGGAGCTGTTTTTT
CASSPVGRRTNTGELFF
>NA|TRBV7-2|TRBJ1-2|few
TGTGCCAGCAGCTTTATTCGACAGAACTATGGCTACACCTTC
CASSFIRQNYGYTF
>NA|TRBV9|TRBJ2-2|few
TGTGCCAGCAGCGTAGACCCCCGGGGTTCGACCGGGGAGCTGTTTTTT
CASSVDPRGSTGELFF
>NA|TRBV18|TRBJ2-1|many
TGTGCCAGCTCACCAAAGGGGAATGAGCAGTTCTTC
CASSPKGNEQFF
>TRBD1|TRBV4-3|TRBJ1-6|NA
TGCGCCAGCAGCCCTGGACAGGGTGGATATAATTCACCCCTCCACTTT
CASSPGQGGYNSPLHF
>NA|TRBV5-6|TRBJ1-3|few
TGTGCCAGCAGCTTGATCAGGGACCCTGGAAACACCATATATTTT
CASSLIRDPGNTIYF
>NA|TRBV12-3/TRBV12-4|TRBJ1-2|NA
TGTGCCAGCAGTCTCAGGGGTATCGGTGGCTACACCTTC
CASSLRGIGGYTF
>NA|TRBV4-2|TRBJ2-7|few
TGTGCCAGCAGCCAAGATATGTGGGAGATCGAGTACGAGCAGTACTTC
CASSQDMWEIEYEQYF
>NA|TRBV6-5|TRBJ1-6|many
TGTGCCAGCAGTTACTCGAGCACGGTTAATTCACCCCTCCACTTT
CASSYSSTVNSPLHF
>NA|TRBV13|TRBJ2-3|few
TGTGCCAGCAGCTTCCTAGCAGCGGAGAGCACAGATACGCAGTATTTT
CASSFLAAESTDTQYF
>TRBD2|TRBV7-9|TRBJ2-5|NA
TGTGCCAGCAGCTTATCTAGCGGGAGGTTAAGAGAGACCCAGTACTTC
CASSLSSGRLRETQYF